This TCR beta chain stems from a study of blood T cell repertoires in COVID-19. Study details: Donors in the United States, Italy and Spain gave samples during acute or convalescent COVID-19. The cDNA or gDNA used as material had been derived from T cells, B-cell-depleted T cells, or PBMCs.

Original processing methods: Amplification of reference gene primers provided the estimated nucleated cell counts. Data came from immunoSEQ multiplex PCR; TCRdb stores just in-frame clones and leaves some out. V, J and clone size reflect that table, while D and trimming were determined from the DNA. Of 40,000 or so clones in the sample, about 82% were seen once. This CDR3 region has 17 residues. Germline values: CDR1 SGHNT, CDR2 YENEEA. V was clipped by 5 bases and J by 5 bases; unmatched bases: 16. This sequence joins TRBV11-3 and TRBJ2-5, with 8 bases that match TRBD1. Sequenced input: peripheral blood. The TCR was taken from a man aged 45-60 years with active COVID-19. The CDR3 is CASSQRVDRGSRETQYF. For the CDR3, the DNA is TGTGCCAGCAGCCAACGGGTTGACAGGGGAAGCAGGGAGACCCAGTACTTC.